A selection of T cell receptor beta chains follows, all from one sample in a study of OX40 agonist ivuxolimab in advanced cancers. The assay was immunoSEQ multiplex PCR, and TCRdb's table has in-frame clones only and misses some. This table holds tens of thousands of clones, more than 90% found once. The sequencing here drew on CD4+ or CD8+ T cells sorted from blood, taken in a trial of the OX40 agonist ivuxolimab. The receptor set was obtained from an adult with an advanced solid tumor such as melanoma, head and neck, liver or kidney cancer. Each CDR3 is given with its conserved first and last residue. A D gene is named only where the DNA matches it firmly. The size entry is marked missing in some rows and otherwise reads once, few, many or a size class.

TRBJ2-1 | NA | TRBD2 | TRBV5-1 | TGCGCCAGCAGCCTGGGACTAGCGGGTGAGCAGTTCTTC | CASSLGLAGEQFF
TRBJ2-3 | NA | NA | TRBV5-1 | TGCGCCAGCAGCTTGGTTGGCACAGATACGCAGTATTTT | CASSLVGTDTQYF
TRBJ2-1 | NA | NA | TRBV9 | TGTGCCAGCAGCGGCGGGACAGTGAGCGTTGAGCAGTTCTTC | CASSGGTVSVEQFF
TRBJ2-7 | NA | TRBD2 | TRBV7-9 | TGTGCCAGCAGCATCTCTAGCGGGACGGCCAACGAGCAGTACTTC | CASSISSGTANEQYF
TRBJ2-4 | NA | NA | TRBV2 | TGTGCCAGCAGTGAAGAGTGGGCGAAAAACATTCAGTACTTC | CASSEEWAKNIQYF
TRBJ2-7 | NA | TRBD1 | TRBV27 | TGTGCCAGCAGTTGGGACAGGGGTTACGAGCAGTACTTC | CASSWDRGYEQYF
TRBJ1-3 | NA | TRBD1 | TRBV19 | TGTGCCAGTAGAGGACAGGTTGGAAACACCATATATTTT | CASRGQVGNTIYF
TRBJ2-3 | NA | NA | TRBV7-6 | TGTGCCAGCAGCTTACGACCCAGGATAACAGATACGCAGTATTTT | CASSLRPRITDTQYF
TRBJ2-1 | NA | NA | TRBV5-1 | TGCGCCAGCAGCTTGAGGGGGGGCTCAACTACGGGCGATGAGCAGTTCTTC | CASSLRGGSTTGDEQFF
TRBJ2-7 | NA | TRBD2 | TRBV6-1 | TGTGCCAGCAGTGTAGCGGGAGGGCCGGTCAACTACGAGCAGTACTTC | CASSVAGGPVNYEQYF
TRBJ2-3 | few | NA | TRBV5-1 | TGCGCCAGCAGCTTGGTGGGGTCCACAGATACGCAGTATTTT | CASSLVGSTDTQYF
TRBJ2-3 | NA | NA | TRBV9 | TGTGCCAGCAGCGTAGAGGCAGGGGTGCCGTACTTT | CASSVEAGVPYF
TRBJ2-7 | NA | NA | TRBV10-2 | TGCGCCAGCAGTGAGTACAGATACGAGCAGTACTTC | CASSEYRYEQYF
TRBJ2-7 | NA | NA | TRBV28 | TGTGCCAGCAACTCCCTCAGGGGGGGCGGCGAGCAGTACTTC | CASNSLRGGGEQYF
TRBJ2-3 | NA | NA | TRBV18 | TGTGCCAGCTCACCGGAGGCCCTCCGGGTGGATACGCAGTATTTT | CASSPEALRVDTQYF
TRBJ1-3 | NA | NA | TRBV19 | TGTGCCAGTAGCCGGGGATACGGAAACACCATATATTTT | CASSRGYGNTIYF
TRBJ2-1 | NA | NA | TRBV23-1 | TGCGCCAGCAGTGGCATACTAGGGGCCTACAATGAGCAGTTCTTC | CASSGILGAYNEQFF
TRBJ2-7 | NA | TRBD1 | TRBV2 | TGTGCCAGCAGAGGGGACAGGACGGAGCAGTACTTC | CASRGDRTEQYF
TRBJ2-7 | NA | TRBD1 | TRBV6-5 | TGTGCCAGCAGTTGGACAGGCGAACTCGAGCAGTACTTC | CASSWTGELEQYF
TRBJ2-4 | NA | TRBD1 | TRBV5-6 | TGTGCCAGCAGCTTCGGCCAGGGGGAATACATTCAGTACTTC | CASSFGQGEYIQYF
TRBJ1-2 | NA | NA | TRBV4-1 | TGCGCCAGCAGCCAAGTAGTGGGACTACTCTATGGCTACACCTTC | CASSQVVGLLYGYTF
TRBJ2-7 | NA | TRBD2 | TRBV11-3 | TGTGCCAGCAGCTTACGCCAGCGGGGGAGGAACGAGCAGTACTTC | CASSLRQRGRNEQYF
TRBJ2-1 | NA | TRBD2 | TRBV2 | TGTGCCAGCAGGGAGACTAGCGGGGGAGGTGATGAGCAGTTCTTC | CASRETSGGGDEQFF
TRBJ2-5 | NA | TRBD1 | TRBV5-1 | TGCGCCAGCAGCCCCCTAAGGGTCGAGGGGGCTGGAGAGACCCAGTACTTC | CASSPLRVEGAGETQYF
TRBJ1-2 | NA | NA | TRBV6-1 | TGTGCCCTGGAGCATAACTATGGCTACACCTTC | CALEHNYGYTF
TRBJ1-1 | NA | NA | TRBV27 | TGTGCCAGCACCCCAATCGAGGGGGGAGGGACTGAAGCTTTCTTT | CASTPIEGGGTEAFF
TRBJ2-7 | NA | NA | TRBV15 | TGTGCCACCAGCAGAGGCACAATTAGCTACGAGCAGTACTTC | CATSRGTISYEQYF
TRBJ1-4 | NA | NA | TRBV18 | TGTGCCAGCTCAGGGCAAACTAATGAAAAACTGTTTTTT | CASSGQTNEKLFF
TRBJ2-3 | NA | NA | TRBV29-1 | TGCAGCGTTGCCGTGGGGGCAAGGGCAGATACGCAGTATTTT | CSVAVGARADTQYF
TRBJ1-3 | once | NA | TRBV30 | TGTGCCTTATCCCCAGCGGCGAGGGGAAACACCATATATTTT | CALSPAARGNTIYF
TRBJ2-2 | NA | NA | TRBV18 | TGTGCCAGCTCACCGTCCGCCGCGAACACCGGGGAGCTGTTTTTT | CASSPSAANTGELFF
TRBJ2-7 | once | NA | TRBV27 | TGTGCCAGCAGTTCCCTCCGGACGGTCTCCTACGAGCAGTACTTC | CASSSLRTVSYEQYF
TRBJ2-7 | NA | TRBD1 | TRBV19 | TGTGCCAGTAGTATAGACCCGGGACAGCCCTACGAGCAGTACTTC | CASSIDPGQPYEQYF
TRBJ2-7 | NA | TRBD2 | TRBV6-1 | TGTGCCAGCAGTGATTCAGCGGGGTACAAAACCTACGAGCAGTACTTC | CASSDSAGYKTYEQYF
TRBJ1-5 | few | TRBD1 | TRBV6-6 | TGTGCCAGCAGAACCGACAGGGGCCCCAATCAGCCCCAGCATTTT | CASRTDRGPNQPQHF
TRBJ1-2 | NA | NA | TRBV7-3 | TGTGCCAGCAGCCTTACACGGGCAGGGATTTATGGCTACACCTTC | CASSLTRAGIYGYTF
TRBJ1-5 | NA | NA | TRBV18 | TGTGCCAGCTCACCGGAAGAGGCAAATCAGCCCCAGCATTTT | CASSPEEANQPQHF
TRBJ2-1 | NA | NA | TRBV5-4 | TGTGCCAGCAGCTCGGCGAATGGCGTGCAGTTCTTC | CASSSANGVQFF
TRBJ1-5 | NA | NA | TRBV30 | TGTGCCTGGAGTTTGTTAAGCAATCAGCCCCAGCATTTT | CAWSLLSNQPQHF
TRBJ1-1 | NA | NA | TRBV5-1 | TGCGCCAGCAGCTTGGCCATGGGGGGGATGAACACTGAAGCTTTCTTT | CASSLAMGGMNTEAFF
TRBJ1-6 | NA | NA | TRBV27 | TGTGCCAGCCGACTACCCCCGGAAGGTCCACCCCTCCACTTT | CASRLPPEGPPLHF
TRBJ1-6 | NA | TRBD1 | TRBV25-1 | TGTGCCAGCAGTGAACAGACAGGGCATAATTCACCCCTCCACTTT | CASSEQTGHNSPLHF
TRBJ2-5 | NA | NA | TRBV7-6 | TGTGCCAGCAGCCTAAACCAAGAGACCCAGTACTTC | CASSLNQETQYF
TRBJ2-1 | NA | NA | TRBV27 | TGTGCCAGCAGTCCCCGTGGTAGGTCTTACAATGAGCAGTTCTTC | CASSPRGRSYNEQFF
TRBJ2-7 | NA | TRBD1 | TRBV5-1 | TGCGCCAGCAGCATTGGGACAGCACAAACCTACGAGCAGTACTTC | CASSIGTAQTYEQYF
TRBJ2-7 | NA | NA | TRBV11-3 | TGTGCCAGCAGCTTAGGCGCAGCGAGGGAGCAGTACTTC | CASSLGAAREQYF
TRBJ1-1 | NA | NA | TRBV5-1 | TGCGCCAGCAGCCCACAGGGAGGGAACACTGAAGCTTTCTTT | CASSPQGGNTEAFF
TRBJ2-1 | NA | TRBD2 | TRBV6-1 | TGTGCCAGCAGTGTTGTAGCGGGAGACCCTTACAATGAGCAGTTCTTC | CASSVVAGDPYNEQFF
TRBJ1-1 | NA | TRBD1 | TRBV19 | TGTGCCAGTAGCCCGAGGACGTTCAGGGGGGCAAACACTGAAGCTTTCTTT | CASSPRTFRGANTEAFF
TRBJ1-6 | NA | NA | TRBV11-2 | TGTGCCAGCAGCTTAGATTATTCACCCCTCCACTTT | CASSLDYSPLHF
TRBJ1-2 | NA | NA | TRBV18 | TGTGCCAGCTCACCTTCACAGTTGGTTCTCAGGAGTGGCTACACCTTC | CASSPSQLVLRSGYTF
TRBJ2-7 | NA | NA | TRBV30 | TGTGCCTGGAGCCCGGGACTTTCCTACGAGCAGTACTTC | CAWSPGLSYEQYF
TRBJ2-5 | NA | NA | TRBV30 | TGTGCCTGGAGTTGGCACTCCGTGGACCAAGAGACCCAGTACTTC | CAWSWHSVDQETQYF
TRBJ2-5 | few | NA | TRBV7-8 | TGTGCCAGCAGCCCACCTGCGGAAGAGACCCAGTACTTC | CASSPPAEETQYF
TRBJ1-3 | NA | TRBD1 | TRBV30 | TGTGCCGGGAGGGACAGGGGGATGAACACCATATATTTT | CAGRDRGMNTIYF